These 3 T cell receptor beta chains were sequenced from one sample in a study of Graves' ophthalmopathy and Graves' hyperthyroidism. Amplifying from RNA transcripts, the study obtained TCR beta CDR3 regions. The library came from an HTBI-primed first-round RT-PCR and a second-round multiplex PCR. TCRdb re-called the multiplex PCR reads with MiXCR, one entry per CDR3 protein. The data show about 550,000 distinct CDR3 sequences, approximately 35% seen once. The sequencing input was peripheral blood or thyroid tissue (not recorded which). The receptor source for this set is an adult man with Graves' hyperthyroidism.

In its sample, this clonotype was seen many times. The V gene is TRBV20-1, the J gene TRBJ2-7; D may match TRBD1 or TRBD2 (6 bases each). The V end was cut by 6 bases, the J end by 3 bases, with 21 bases between. This CDR3 spans 15 amino acids. Germline V gives CDR1 DFQATT, CDR2 SNEGSKA (reference sequence). In nucleotides, the CDR3 is TGCAGTGCGAGCCCCGACACCGGGGGCCTCTACGAGCAGTACTTC. The encoded protein is CSASPDTGGLYEQYF.

This clonotype was found once. This sequence joins TRBV6-5 and TRBJ1-2; no clear D. The CDR3 sequence is 14 residues long. Germline V gives CDR1 MNHEY, CDR2 SVGAGI. Trimming shortened V by 7 bases and J by 7 bases, and 19 bases separated the two germline ends. The CDR3 is CASTPPGGRGGYTF. In DNA form, the CDR3 reads TGTGCCAGCACCCCCCCAGGTGGCAGAGGTGGCTACACCTTC.

The chain employs TRBV2 and TRBJ2-3, with 10 bases that match TRBD2. This CDR3 is 16 amino acids long. The germline V gene encodes CDR1 SNHLY and CDR2 FYNNEI. Germline trimming cut 4 bases from V and 7 bases from J; bases unmatched to any gene: 11. CDR3: CASSAPRAGGPNTQYF. The CDR3 DNA follows: TGTGCCAGCAGTGCGCCGCGAGCGGGAGGGCCGAATACGCAGTATTTT.